The sequence of this TCR beta chain was determined in a study of blood T cell repertoires in COVID-19. Across the whole study: Nucleic acid was either cDNA or gDNA, and it came from T cells, B-cell-depleted T cells, or PBMCs.

The assay was immunoSEQ multiplex PCR, and TCRdb's table has in-frame clones only and misses some. This table has about 100,000 clones, 80% appearing once. The CDR3 spans 12 residues. Germline V gene sequence: CDR1 SEHNR, CDR2 FQNEAQ (reference sequence). Trimming left V 4 bases short and J 2 bases short, with 2 bases between. This clonotype originated in a man between 70 and 80 years old with active or convalescent COVID-19. Sequencing used peripheral blood. The rearrangement joins TRBV7-9 to TRBJ2-2, with no clear D. The CDR3 loop is CASSSNTGELFF. In nucleotides, the CDR3 is TGTGCCAGCAGCTCTAACACCGGGGAGCTGTTTTTT.